This T cell receptor (beta chain) was found in a study of blood T cell repertoires in COVID-19. The CDR3 is 12 residues long. Germline CDR1 LNHDA, CDR2 SQIVND (reference sequence). The table came from immunoSEQ multiplex PCR; TCRdb's copy has only in-frame clones and leaves some out. Altogether about 190,000 clones are present, approximately 84% being singletons, with the ten largest covering 4.5% to 5.5%. About this clone: At one boundary the junction diverges from the germline segment, which might be a read error.

V usage is TRBV19 and J usage is TRBJ2-7; 7 bases match TRBD1. The TCR was taken from a woman in her 70s with active or convalescent COVID-19. Sequencing was performed on peripheral blood. In nucleotides, the CDR3 is TGTGCCAGTAGAGGAACAGGGGTAAGCCGGAGCTTC. Protein product: CASRGTGVSRSF.